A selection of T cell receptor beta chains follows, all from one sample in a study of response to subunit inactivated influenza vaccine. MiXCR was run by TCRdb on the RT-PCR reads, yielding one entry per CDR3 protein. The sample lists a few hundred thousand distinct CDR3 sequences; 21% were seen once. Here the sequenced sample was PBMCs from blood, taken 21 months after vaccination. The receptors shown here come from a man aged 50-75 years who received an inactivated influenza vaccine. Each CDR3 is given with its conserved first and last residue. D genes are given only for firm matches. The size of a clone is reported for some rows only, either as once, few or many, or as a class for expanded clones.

TGCAGTGCCGCTCGGGGAGGAGGAGTCACTGAAGCTTTCTTT CSAARGGGVTEAFF TRBJ1-1 NA TRBV20-1 few
TGCAGTGCTAGAATAGGTGGGGGCAGCTATGGCTACACCTTC CSARIGGGSYGYTF TRBJ1-2 NA TRBV20-1 few
TGTGCCAGCAGCTTAGCGTTTGGGACAGGGAACACTGAAGCTTTCTTT CASSLAFGTGNTEAFF TRBJ1-1 TRBD1 TRBV7-2 many
TGTGCCAGCTCACTAAGACAGACCAGGAACCGCGAGCAGTACTTC CASSLRQTRNREQYF TRBJ2-7 NA TRBV18 few
TGTGCCAGCAGCCCCAGTACATACTACGAGCAGTACTTC CASSPSTYYEQYF TRBJ2-7 NA TRBV11-1 NA
TGTGCCAGCAGGTCAACAGGGACTGAAGCTTTCTTT CASRSTGTEAFF TRBJ1-1 NA TRBV6-2/TRBV6-3 NA
TGTGCCAGCAGTTTAGCGTCGTGGGGAATTGGCTACACCTTC CASSLASWGIGYTF TRBJ1-2 NA TRBV12-3/TRBV12-4 many
TGTGCCAGCAGTGCTTTGCGGCATAACTATGGCTACACCTTC CASSALRHNYGYTF TRBJ1-2 NA TRBV28 NA
TGTGCCAGCAGTTACTCAGGACAAGGGATCTACGAGCAGTACTTC CASSYSGQGIYEQYF TRBJ2-7 NA TRBV6-5 NA
TGTGCCAGCAGCCGGGACGTTAATCAGCCCCAGCATTTT CASSRDVNQPQHF TRBJ1-5 NA TRBV7-2 NA
TGTGCCAGCAGCTTGGCGCTAGCGGGCACAGATACGCAGTATTTT CASSLALAGTDTQYF TRBJ2-3 TRBD2 TRBV5-6 NA
TGTGCCAGCACCGACGGGGGCAATCAGCCCCAGCATTTT CASTDGGNQPQHF TRBJ1-5 NA TRBV6-2/TRBV6-3 many
TGTGCCAGCAGTTACTTGACTAGCGGGGGACCCCGGAGCGGGGAGCTGTTTTTT CASSYLTSGGPRSGELFF TRBJ2-2 TRBD2 TRBV6-5 few
TGTGCCAGCAGCTTGCTCGGAGCGGGAGGGCCCTCAGATACGCAGTATTTT CASSLLGAGGPSDTQYF TRBJ2-3 TRBD2 TRBV5-6 NA
TGTGCCAGCAGCGTGTCCACTCGCGGGGGGAGCACAGATACGCAGTATTTT CASSVSTRGGSTDTQYF TRBJ2-3 TRBD2 TRBV9 once
TGTGCCAGCAGCTACGGGACAGGGTGGTACGAGCAGTACTTC CASSYGTGWYEQYF TRBJ2-7 TRBD1 TRBV7-2 few
TGTGCCAGCAGCTTACTAGCGGGGGGGCCTCTTGGCAATGAGCAGTTCTTC CASSLLAGGPLGNEQFF TRBJ2-1 TRBD2 TRBV7-9 once
TGTGCCAGCAGCATCCGACAGGGGCCCCAGTACTTC CASSIRQGPQYF TRBJ2-7 TRBD1 TRBV7-9 NA
TGCAGCGTTGAAGATCGGGAGGAGTCTAACTATGGCTACACCTTC CSVEDREESNYGYTF TRBJ1-2 NA TRBV29-1 NA
TGTGGCAGCAGTGACGGAGTTACTAACTATGGCTACACCTTC CGSSDGVTNYGYTF TRBJ1-2 NA TRBV6-1 few
TGTGCCAGCAGCGTAGCACCGCACCAGGATACGCAGTATTTT CASSVAPHQDTQYF TRBJ2-3 NA TRBV9 NA
TGTGCCAGCAGTCCCTTTATGCTCTCCTACGAGCAGTACTTC CASSPFMLSYEQYF TRBJ2-7 NA TRBV2 many
TGCAGTGCTAACCAAGTAAACGCCGGGGAGCTGTTTTTT CSANQVNAGELFF TRBJ2-2 NA TRBV20-1 few
TGCGCCAGCAGCCAAGATGGCGGTTTCAATCAGCCCCAGCATTTT CASSQDGGFNQPQHF TRBJ1-5 NA TRBV4-1 many
TGCAGTGCTAGTACGTCCCGGTCAGGGGGCAGAGAGACCCAGTACTTC CSASTSRSGGRETQYF TRBJ2-5 TRBD1 TRBV20-1 NA
TGCAGTGCTAGAGAAGTCCAGGGGGCCGATGGAAACACCATATATTTT CSAREVQGADGNTIYF TRBJ1-3 TRBD1 TRBV20-1 many
TGCGCCAGCAGCCCAGGGGGCGCGGAAGGCTACACCTTC CASSPGGAEGYTF TRBJ1-2 TRBD1 TRBV5-1 few
TGTGCCAGCAGTCGGGACGGAATTAGCAATCAGCCCCAGCATTTT CASSRDGISNQPQHF TRBJ1-5 NA TRBV12-3/TRBV12-4 many
TGTGCCAGCGCCGGGACAGGGATTGGCGGGGAGCTGTTTTTT CASAGTGIGGELFF TRBJ2-2 TRBD1 TRBV7-8 NA
TGTGCCAGCAGTTCGGGGTATGCCAAAAACATTCAGTACTTC CASSSGYAKNIQYF TRBJ2-4 NA TRBV7-9 few
TGTGCCAGCAGTGTGGGGGGAGTGATGAACACTGAAGCTTTCTTT CASSVGGVMNTEAFF TRBJ1-1 NA TRBV2 NA
TGCAGTGCTAGAGCGGCTAGCGGGATTCAAGAGACCCAGTACTTC CSARAASGIQETQYF TRBJ2-5 TRBD2 TRBV20-1 NA
TGTGCCAGCTGTACCGTGCCGGGCACTGAAGCTTTCTTT CASCTVPGTEAFF TRBJ1-1 NA TRBV7-9 few
TGTGCCAGCAGTTATAGGGAGTCACCCCTCCACTTT CASSYRESPLHF TRBJ1-6 NA TRBV6-6 few
TGTGCCACGCGGAGCGGCTACAATGAGCAGTTCTTC CATRSGYNEQFF TRBJ2-1 NA TRBV7-9 few
TGTGCCACCAGTGCAGGGTTTAGCAATCAGCCCCAGCATTTT CATSAGFSNQPQHF TRBJ1-5 NA TRBV24-1 many
TGTGCCAGCAGCCGGGCCGGGGACAGGACCTATAATTCACCCCTCCACTTT CASSRAGDRTYNSPLHF TRBJ1-6 TRBD1 TRBV5-5 few
TGTGCCAGCAGCTTATGGACAGGGCGAGGTGAGCAGTACTTC CASSLWTGRGEQYF TRBJ2-7 TRBD1 TRBV7-2 NA
TGTGCCAGCACCTCATCGGGCAGGACGGGCTATGGCTACACCTTC CASTSSGRTGYGYTF TRBJ1-2 NA TRBV2 NA
TGCGCCAGCAGGGACAAATTGAACACTGAAGCTTTCTTT CASRDKLNTEAFF TRBJ1-1 NA TRBV5-1 many
TGCGCCAGCAGCCAAGATATTGCGGTCGGGCCCCAGCATTTT CASSQDIAVGPQHF TRBJ1-5 NA TRBV4-3 many